This T cell receptor beta chain appears in the sequencing data of a study of blood T cell repertoires in COVID-19. About the research overall: COVID-19 samples, acute and convalescent, were from the United States, Italy and Spain.

This CDR3 has 15 residues. Germline values: CDR1 SGHNT, CDR2 YENEEA. With V trimmed by 6 bases and J by 3 bases, 7 bases remained unmatched. The assay was immunoSEQ multiplex PCR, and TCRdb's table has in-frame clones only and misses some. The profile shows 200,000 to 300,000 clones, around four fifths of them singletons. This receptor was taken from a woman aged 60-70 years with active or convalescent COVID-19. Sequencing was done on a sample of peripheral blood. The chain combines TRBV11-3 with TRBJ2-3; 9 nucleotides align to TRBD1. CDR3 sequence (DNA): TGTGCCAGCAGAAGGACAGGGGAGGGGACAGATACGCAGTATTTT. It specifies CASRRTGEGTDTQYF. The full variable domain, with the rest looked up from reference TRBV11-3 and TRBJ2-3, is EAGVVQSPRYKIIEKKQPVAFWCNPISGHNTLYWYLQNLGQGPELLIRYENEEAVDDSQLPKDRFSAERLKGVDSTLKIQPAELGDSAVYLCASRRTGEGTDTQYFGPGTRLTVL.